One TCR beta chain is described in this entry. No antigen is known for it. This entry is derived from a study of Ad26.COV2.S vaccination and SARS-CoV-2 variants. In the study overall: Ad26.COV2.S arm of COV1001 included the donor. Dosing was one shot or two shots 56 days apart.

As to treatment: around 19 received Ad26.COV2.S at low or high dose, single or two shots; about five received placebo; per-sample allocation not given. Vaccine and placebo recipients were sampled on day 63 after the first injection. Germline assignment: CDR1 SQVTM and CDR2 ANQGSEA. The CDR3 is 12 residues long. V lost 6 bases and J lost 5, with 13 bases in between. TCRdb keeps only in-frame clones here, not all; method: immunoSEQ multiplex PCR. This sample has about 400,000 clones; 88% occur once, and the top ten carry 3.6%. The study's findings and limits: Those who received vaccine or placebo ended up with similar non-spike TCR breadth. It was reported that spike-specific CD8+ and CD4+ T cell responses were substantially broad after vaccination.

This clonotype was obtained from a person between 18 and 59 years old who received the Ad26.COV2.S COVID-19 vaccine or a placebo. The material was peripheral blood, obtained in a trial of Ad26.COV2.S vaccine versus placebo. This chain joins TRBV29-1 and TRBJ2-5, with D maybe TRBD1 (7 bases). In DNA form, the CDR3 reads TGCAGCGTGCAGGGGGGCGGTGAGACCCAGTACTTC. This translates into CSVQGGGETQYF.